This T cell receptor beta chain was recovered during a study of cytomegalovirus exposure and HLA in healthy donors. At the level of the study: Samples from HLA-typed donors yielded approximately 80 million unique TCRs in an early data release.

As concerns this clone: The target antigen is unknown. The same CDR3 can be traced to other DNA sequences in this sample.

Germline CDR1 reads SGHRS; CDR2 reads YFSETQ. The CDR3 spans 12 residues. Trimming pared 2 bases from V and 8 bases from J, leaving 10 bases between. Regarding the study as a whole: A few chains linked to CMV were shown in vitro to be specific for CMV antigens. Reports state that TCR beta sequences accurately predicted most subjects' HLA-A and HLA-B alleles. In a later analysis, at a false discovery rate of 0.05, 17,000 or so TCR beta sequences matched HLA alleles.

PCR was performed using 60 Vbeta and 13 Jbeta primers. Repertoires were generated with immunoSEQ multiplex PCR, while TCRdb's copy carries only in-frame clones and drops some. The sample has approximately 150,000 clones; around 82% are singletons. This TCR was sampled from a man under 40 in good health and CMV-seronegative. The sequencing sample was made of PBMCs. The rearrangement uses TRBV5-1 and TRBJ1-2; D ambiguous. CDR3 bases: TGCGCCAGCAGCTTAGACTCTGAAGGCTACACCTTC. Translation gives CASSLDSEGYTF.